The 3 T cell receptor beta chains presented below share a single source sample, sequenced in a study of T cell changes during pregnancy in multiple sclerosis. The assay was immunoSEQ multiplex PCR, and TCRdb's table has in-frame clones only and misses some. The repertoire holds more than 45,000 clones, with 85% to 95% as singletons. The sequenced sample was CD4+ T cells from peripheral blood mononuclear cells, obtained in the second trimester of pregnancy. All receptors derive from a female donor in good health, enrolled as a control in a pregnancy study.

The genes are TRBV10-3 and TRBJ1-3; 7 nucleotides line up with TRBD1. In germline, CDR1 is ENHRY, CDR2 SYGVKD. V lost 0 bases, J lost 0 bases, and 8 bases stayed unmatched. This CDR3 has 18 residues. The CDR3 coding sequence is TGTGCCATCAGTGAGTCGACTCAGGGACAGTTCTCTGGAAACACCATATATTTT. This translates into CAISESTQGQFSGNTIYF.

In this sample, this clone turned up once. This chain connects TRBV2 to TRBJ2-1, with TRBD2 matching 11 bases. This CDR3 region has 14 residues. From germline, CDR1 is SNHLY and CDR2 FYNNEI. The V gene end was trimmed by 8 bases and the J gene end by 3 bases; junction bases not matched to a gene: 3. DNA for the CDR3: TGTGCCAGCTATAGCGGGAGGGGCTACAATGAGCAGTTCTTC. It codes for CASYSGRGYNEQFF.

The rearrangement links TRBV19 to TRBJ1-5; maybe TRBD1 (5 bases). This CDR3 region has 16 residues. Deletions cut 3 bases from V and 2 bases from J, with 14 bases between. From germline, CDR1 is LNHDA and CDR2 SQIVND (reference sequence). Here the CDR3 reads CASSIILARGNQPQHF. CDR3 bases: TGTGCCAGTAGTATTATTCTGGCCAGGGGCAATCAGCCCCAGCATTTT.